This T cell receptor beta chain stems from a study of T and B cells in COVID-19 patients. Per germline, CDR1 MNHEY and CDR2 SVGEGT. This CDR3 spans 19 amino acids. The trim removed 0 bases at V and 8 bases at J, leaving 17 bases unmatched. TRB was amplified from around 230-520 ng of blood genomic DNA. Multiplex PCR with BIOMED2 TRB-A/B primer pools amplified TRB rearrangements. TCRdb re-derived calls from the multiplex PCR reads in MiXCR, one entry per CDR3 protein. The sample includes some 17,000 distinct CDR3 sequences, 27% of them seen just once. V usage is TRBV6-2 or TRBV6-3 and J usage is TRBJ2-1, with 9 bases that match TRBD2. Sequencing was done on a sample of blood. This TCR was recovered from a human donor who had recovered from COVID-19. DNA for the CDR3: TGTGCCAGCAGTTACTCGTTGAAAAGTAGCGGGAGAGGACCCCATGAGCAGTTCTTC. It encodes CASSYSLKSSGRGPHEQFF.